A single T cell receptor beta chain is shown here with its context. As yet, its antigen is unknown. The read ends 3 residues before the CDR3 terminus; that terminus is restored from the germline J gene. The data are from a study of Tregs in tolerant kidney transplant recipients. Clones were sequenced by immunoSEQ multiplex PCR, and TCRdb holds only the in-frame ones, with some missing. Its table records about 23,000 clones. Mixed chimerism was transient after nonmyeloablative marrow transplants from related graft donors. Thawed PBMCs were FACS-sorted into unstimulated CD4+CD25+CD127- regulatory T cells, CD4+CD25- non-regulatory cells, CD4 and CD8 cells. V lost 2 bases to trimming and J lost 6 bases; unmatched junction nucleotides: 8. CDR3 length equals 16 residues. In germline, CDR1 is LNHDA, CDR2 SQIVND (reference sequence). Study-wide results and caveats: No direct test of biological reproducibility was done here.

This TCR was recovered from a human patient who received a combined kidney and bone marrow transplant. Among the T cells, some may be from the graft donor. V and J are TRBV19 and TRBJ2-1; 9 positions agree with TRBD1. Sequencing used CD4+ T cells from blood (PBMCs), obtained 6 months after the transplant. CDR3 in amino acids: CASSIWGTGFGNEQFF. The part of the CDR3 DNA that was read is TGTGCCAGTAGTATATGGGGGACAGGGTTCGGCAATGAG.